The rows below give T cell receptor beta chains drawn from one sample of a study of cytomegalovirus exposure and HLA in healthy donors. This table comes from immunoSEQ multiplex PCR, and its TCRdb copy is limited to in-frame clones, with some not included. This table holds 150,000 to 200,000 clones, roughly four fifths found once. Source material: PBMCs. These receptors originate from a man between 35 and 55 years old in good health and CMV-seronegative. Both conserved end residues are part of each CDR3. A D gene is named only where the DNA matches it firmly. Clone size is stated in some rows and not others, as once, few, many or a class when expanded.

>TRBJ2-1|TRBD2|.|TRBV5-1
CASSVGLAEYNEQFF
TGCGCCAGCAGCGTGGGACTAGCGGAATACAATGAGCAGTTCTTC
>TRBJ2-4|TRBD2|.|TRBV7-9
CASSTSGPMNF
TGTGCCAGCAGTACTAGCGGGCCTATGAACTTC
>TRBJ2-2|.|once|TRBV5-1
CASSPQGGGELFF
TGCGCCAGCAGCCCCCAGGGCGGCGGGGAGCTGTTTTTT
>TRBJ2-7|TRBD2|once|TRBV27
CASRNGPTWEGYEQYF
TGTGCCAGCAGGAACGGGCCCACTTGGGAGGGCTACGAGCAGTACTTC
>TRBJ2-3|TRBD2|.|TRBV27
CASSFPRGREGRDTQYF
TGTGCCAGCAGTTTCCCAAGAGGTCGGGAGGGCCGAGATACGCAGTATTTT
>TRBJ2-5|.|.|TRBV21-1
CASSKGGGPRETQYF
TGTGCCAGCAGCAAAGGGGGAGGGCCACGGGAGACCCAGTACTTC
>TRBJ1-4|TRBD1|.|TRBV5-1
CASSTSTGGREKLFF
TGCGCCAGCAGCACTTCGACAGGGGGCCGTGAAAAACTGTTTTTT
>TRBJ2-2|.|.|TRBV4-1
CASSQALRGGNTGELFF
TGCGCCAGCAGCCAAGCACTTAGGGGAGGTAACACCGGGGAGCTGTTTTTT
>TRBJ2-1|.|.|TRBV27
CASSLAGKGSEQFF
TGTGCCAGCAGTTTAGCGGGGAAAGGATCTGAGCAGTTCTTC
>TRBJ2-6|TRBD2|.|TRBV5-1
CASSLAGALFSGANGLTF
TGCGCCAGCAGCTTAGCGGGGGCCCTCTTCTCTGGGGCCAACGGCCTGACTTTC
>TRBJ1-2|TRBD1|.|TRBV7-3
CASSEGPGTAHYGYTF
TGTGCCAGCAGCGAGGGTCCCGGGACAGCCCACTATGGCTACACCTTC
>TRBJ2-4|.|.|TRBV2
CASRIRVYKNIQYF
TGTGCCAGCCGAATCAGGGTTTACAAAAACATTCAGTACTTC
>TRBJ1-5|.|once|TRBV19
CASKREAGGVLYSNQPQHF
TGTGCCAGTAAAAGAGAGGCTGGGGGGGTATTATATAGCAATCAGCCCCAGCATTTT
>TRBJ2-2|.|.|TRBV5-4
CASSFTGPGELFF
TGTGCCAGCAGCTTTACAGGGCCCGGGGAGCTGTTTTTT
>TRBJ2-7|.|few|TRBV4-1
CASSRPGVTYEQYF
TGCGCCAGCAGCCGACCGGGAGTCACGTACGAGCAGTACTTC
>TRBJ1-4|.|.|TRBV9
CASSVGFEEKLFF
TGTGCCAGCAGCGTAGGGTTTGAGGAAAAACTGTTTTTT
>TRBJ2-1|.|.|TRBV5-1
CASSWSGAAEQFF
TGCGCCAGCAGTTGGTCAGGGGCGGCTGAGCAGTTCTTC
>TRBJ2-5|TRBD2|.|TRBV13
CASSLTSGRSETQYF
TGTGCCAGCAGCTTAACTAGCGGGAGGTCAGAGACCCAGTACTTC
>TRBJ2-6|.|.|TRBV7-3
CASSRDISGANVLTF
TGTGCCAGCAGCCGGGACATCTCTGGGGCCAACGTCCTGACTTTC
>TRBJ2-2|.|.|TRBV2
CASSEGGNTGELFF
TGTGCCAGCAGTGAAGGCGGTAACACCGGGGAGCTGTTTTTT
>TRBJ2-5|.|.|TRBV7-6
CASSLGPLTRPRSSQYF
TGTGCCAGCAGCTTAGGCCCCCTGACACGACCAAGATCTTCCCAGTACTTC
>TRBJ1-3|.|.|TRBV5-6
CASSSRTVGNTIYF
TGTGCCAGCAGCTCTCGGACAGTTGGAAACACCATATATTTT
>TRBJ1-2|TRBD1|.|TRBV7-2
CASSFLTGGRNYGYTF
TGTGCCAGCAGCTTTCTAACAGGGGGTAGGAACTATGGCTACACCTTC
>TRBJ2-7|.|.|TRBV5-1
CASSPPSSGYEQYF
TGCGCCAGCAGCCCCCCTAGTAGCGGCTACGAGCAGTACTTC
>TRBJ1-2|.|.|TRBV7-6
CASTPEAGWDYGYTF
TGTGCCAGCACCCCGGAGGCGGGTTGGGACTATGGCTACACCTTC
>TRBJ2-5|.|.|TRBV7-3
CASSLMGGVSTETQYF
TGTGCCAGCAGCTTAATGGGGGGAGTTTCTACAGAGACCCAGTACTTC
>TRBJ1-2|TRBD1|few|TRBV6-6
CASTPGQGRQEGYTF
TGTGCCAGCACCCCGGGACAGGGTCGTCAGGAAGGCTACACCTTC
>TRBJ1-1|TRBD1|.|TRBV18
CASSLVGGVNTEAFF
TGTGCCAGCTCACTCGTAGGGGGCGTGAACACTGAAGCTTTCTTT
>TRBJ2-1|TRBD2|.|TRBV4-1
CASSTSGLAGVDEQFF
TGCGCCAGCAGCACGTCAGGACTAGCGGGAGTCGATGAGCAGTTCTTC
>TRBJ1-6|TRBD1|.|TRBV5-1
CASSPTGGNSPLHF
TGCGCCAGCAGCCCGACAGGGGGTAATTCACCCCTCCACTTT
>TRBJ2-6|TRBD1|few|TRBV19
CASSITPGGSNRGPGANGLTF
TGTGCCAGTAGTATAACCCCTGGCGGCAGTAACAGGGGGCCTGGGGCCAACGGCCTGACTTTC
>TRBJ1-4|.|.|TRBV7-6
CASSLAQGNEKLFF
TGTGCCAGCAGCTTAGCCCAGGGTAATGAAAAACTGTTTTTT
>TRBJ2-3|.|.|TRBV9
CASSPRTGTDTQYF
TGTGCCAGCAGCCCCCGGACAGGCACAGATACGCAGTATTTT
>TRBJ1-2|TRBD1|.|TRBV7-6
CASSLDSQGRSGYTF
TGTGCCAGCAGCTTGGACTCACAGGGGAGGAGTGGCTACACCTTC
>TRBJ2-7|.|.|TRBV5-4
CASSLSSPSYEQYF
TGTGCCAGCAGCTTGAGCTCGCCCTCCTACGAGCAGTACTTC